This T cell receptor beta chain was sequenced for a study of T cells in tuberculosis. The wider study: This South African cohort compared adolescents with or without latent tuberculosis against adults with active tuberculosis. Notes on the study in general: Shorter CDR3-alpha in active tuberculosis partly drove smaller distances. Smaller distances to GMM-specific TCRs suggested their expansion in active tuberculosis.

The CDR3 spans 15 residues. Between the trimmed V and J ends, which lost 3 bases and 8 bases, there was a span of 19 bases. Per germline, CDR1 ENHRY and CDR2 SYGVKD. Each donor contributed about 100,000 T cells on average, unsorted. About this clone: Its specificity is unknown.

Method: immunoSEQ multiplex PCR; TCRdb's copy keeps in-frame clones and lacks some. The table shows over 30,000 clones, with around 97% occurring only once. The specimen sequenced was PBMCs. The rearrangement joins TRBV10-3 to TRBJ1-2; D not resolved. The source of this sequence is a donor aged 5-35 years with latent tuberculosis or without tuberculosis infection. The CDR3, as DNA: TGTGCCATCAGTGACTTTGGGCCTGGCCCTGGAGGCTACACCTTC. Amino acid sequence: CAISDFGPGPGGYTF.